Below, 10 T cell receptor beta chains from the same sample are listed, as sequenced in a study of blood T cell repertoires in COVID-19. Data came from immunoSEQ multiplex PCR; TCRdb stores just in-frame clones and leaves some out. The repertoire includes 100,000 to 150,000 clones, around 87% of them detected once, and around 30% sits in the top ten. Sequenced: peripheral blood. All receptors derive from a man aged 70 or older with active or convalescent COVID-19.

The chain joins TRBV6-1 to TRBJ2-7; 8 bases match TRBD1. Germline values: CDR1 MNHNS, CDR2 SASEGT. The ends lost 1 base at V and 4 bases at J; junction bases unmatched: 9. CDR3 length equals 16 residues. CDR3 in amino acids: CASSEEAGGGLYEQYF. Written as DNA, the CDR3 is TGTGCCAGCAGTGAAGAAGCAGGGGGCGGTCTATACGAGCAGTACTTC.

This clone was recorded only once. The chain carries TRBV28 and TRBJ1-2; maybe TRBD1 (5 bases). The V end was cut by 3 bases, the J end by 2 bases, with 13 bases between. The CDR3 extends over 15 amino acids. Germline V gives CDR1 MDHEN, CDR2 SYDVKM. This CDR3 is CASSFWVGPNYGYTF. CDR3 DNA: TGTGCCAGCAGTTTCTGGGTGGGGCCCAACTATGGCTACACCTTC.

This chain uses TRBV24-1 with TRBJ2-2, with 8 bases identical to TRBD1. Trimming cost V 5 bases and J 0 bases; bases outside gene matches: 1. Germline CDR1 reads KGHDR; CDR2 reads SFDVKD. This CDR3 contains 15 residues. CDR3 region: CATSVTGANTGELFF. CDR3 coding DNA: TGTGCCACCAGTGTGACAGGGGCGAACACCGGGGAGCTGTTTTTT.

This rearrangement joins TRBV7-9 to TRBJ1-2; no firm D call. This CDR3 is built from 14 residues. V was cut by 5 bases and J by 0 bases, with 10 bases left in between. In germline, CDR1 is SEHNR, CDR2 FQNEAQ (reference sequence). CDR3 in amino acids: CASSVSGANYGYTF. The CDR3 coding sequence is TGTGCCAGCAGCGTCTCCGGGGCTAACTATGGCTACACCTTC. The variable domain in full, completed from reference TRBV7-9 and TRBJ1-2, reads DTGVSQNPRHKITKRGQNVTFRCDPISEHNRLYWYRQTLGQGPEFLTYFQNEAQLEKSRLLSDRFSAERPKGSFSTLEIQRTEQGDSAMYLCASSVSGANYGYTFGSGTRLTVV.

V gene TRBV5-6 combines with J gene TRBJ1-3; possible D gene TRBD1, 5 bases. The V end was cut by 1 base, the J end by 3 bases, with 11 bases between. Germline values: CDR1 SGHDT, CDR2 YYEEEE. The length of the CDR3 is 15 residues. In DNA form, the CDR3 reads TGTGCCAGCAGCTTGCGGCAGGGTGGTGGAAACACCATATATTTT. Translating gives CASSLRQGGGNTIYF. Looking up the rest from reference TRBV5-6 and TRBJ1-3 gives the full variable domain: DAGVTQSPTHLIKTRGQQVTLRCSPKSGHDTVSWYQQALGQGPQFIFQYYEEEERQRGNFPDRFSGHQFPNYSSELNVNALLLGDSALYLCASSLRQGGGNTIYFGEGSWLTVV.

The chain links TRBV24-1 to TRBJ1-2; 8 bases map to TRBD1. Looked up from germline, CDR1 is KGHDR and CDR2 is SFDVKD. V was clipped by 6 bases and J by 6 bases; unmatched bases: 2. The CDR3 loop spans 12 amino acids. The CDR3 spells CATSTGGNGYTF. The CDR3 DNA follows: TGTGCCACCAGTACAGGGGGTAATGGCTACACCTTC.

This clone was seen just once. The chain links TRBV6-1 to TRBJ2-6; tentative D call: TRBD2 (5 bases). Trimming pared 1 base from V and 0 bases from J, leaving 10 bases between. Per germline, CDR1 MNHNS and CDR2 SASEGT. There are 17 residues in the CDR3. CDR3 sequence (DNA): TGTGCCAGCAGTGAAGTGCCAGGAGGCTCTGGGGCCAACGTCCTGACTTTC. Translating gives CASSEVPGGSGANVLTF.

This clone appeared a single time. CDR3 residues: CASSYTPGTTSPEQYF. The CDR3 DNA reads as TGTGCCAGCAGTTACACGCCCGGGACAACGTCTCCCGAGCAGTACTTC. The chain joins TRBV6-8 to TRBJ2-7, with a tentative D call TRBD1 (6 bases). The V end lost 2 bases, the J end lost 6 bases, and 20 bases lay between the germline ends. This CDR3 has 16 amino acids. Germline CDR1 MNHGY, CDR2 SAAAGT.

The table lists this clone with a count of one. This chain joins TRBV6-6 and TRBJ2-2; D call uncertain. The V gene's germline CDR1 is MNHNY and CDR2 SVGAGI (reference sequence). V was cut by 6 bases and J by 11 bases, with 10 bases left in between. The CDR3 runs 11 residues. The CDR3 loop reads CASRRPPELFF. The DNA of the CDR3 is TGTGCCAGCAGGAGGCCTCCCGAGCTGTTTTTT.

The V and J genes are TRBV15 and TRBJ2-1; D perhaps matches TRBD1 (5 bases). CDR3 size: 16 residues. Germline V gene data show CDR1 as LNHNV and CDR2 as YYDKDF (reference sequence). The germline V and J ends were trimmed by 2 bases and 10 bases, with 21 bases remaining between them. The CDR3 region has the DNA TGTGCCACCAGCAGATTCGACAGCCGCGAATCCAAGGAGCAGTTCTTC. Its protein product is CATSRFDSRESKEQFF.